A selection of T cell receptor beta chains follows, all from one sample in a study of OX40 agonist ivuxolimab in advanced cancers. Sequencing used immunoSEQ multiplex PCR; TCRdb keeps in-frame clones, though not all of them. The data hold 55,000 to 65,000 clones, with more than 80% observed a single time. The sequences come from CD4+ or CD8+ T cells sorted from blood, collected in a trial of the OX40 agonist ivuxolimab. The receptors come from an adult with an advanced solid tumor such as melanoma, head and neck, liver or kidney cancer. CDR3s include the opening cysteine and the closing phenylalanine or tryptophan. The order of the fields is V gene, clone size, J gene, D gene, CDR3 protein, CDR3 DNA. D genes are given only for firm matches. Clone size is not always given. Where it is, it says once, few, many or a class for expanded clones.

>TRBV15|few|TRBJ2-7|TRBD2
CATSTKAGGVLEQYF
TGTGCCACCAGCACTAAAGCGGGAGGGGTTCTCGAGCAGTACTTC
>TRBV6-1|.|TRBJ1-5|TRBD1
CASSGQGRVVQPQHF
TGTGCCAGCAGTGGACAGGGAAGGGTGGTTCAGCCCCAGCATTTT
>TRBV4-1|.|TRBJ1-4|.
CASGRSSNPDDNEKLFF
TGCGCCAGCGGTAGAAGCTCCAACCCGGACGATAATGAAAAACTGTTTTTT
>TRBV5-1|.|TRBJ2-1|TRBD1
CASSLALGQSNEQFF
TGCGCCAGCAGCTTGGCCCTGGGACAGTCCAATGAGCAGTTCTTC
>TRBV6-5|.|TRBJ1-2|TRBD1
CASRLWGQGNYGYTF
TGTGCCAGCAGACTTTGGGGACAGGGGAACTATGGCTACACCTTC
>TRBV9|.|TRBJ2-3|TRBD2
CASSVEGTSGTTSTDTQYF
TGTGCCAGCAGCGTAGAGGGGACTAGCGGGACAACTAGCACAGATACGCAGTATTTT
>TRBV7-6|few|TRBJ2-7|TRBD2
CASSLVGTSGGPYEQYF
TGTGCCAGCAGCTTAGTAGGGACTAGCGGGGGACCCTACGAGCAGTACTTC
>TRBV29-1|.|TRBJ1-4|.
CSVYLSPGQAGGEKLFF
TGCAGCGTTTACCTAAGCCCAGGTCAGGCGGGAGGTGAAAAACTGTTTTTT
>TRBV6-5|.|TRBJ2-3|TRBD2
CASSYPAGRTTDTQYF
TGTGCCAGCAGTTACCCAGCGGGACGAACCACAGATACGCAGTATTTT
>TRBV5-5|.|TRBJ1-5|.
CASSLIGGRSQPQHF
TGTGCCAGCAGCTTGATTGGGGGGCGTAGCCAGCCCCAGCATTTT
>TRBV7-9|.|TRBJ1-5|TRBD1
CASSSDRGSNQPQHF
TGTGCCAGCAGCTCGGACAGGGGAAGCAATCAGCCCCAGCATTTT
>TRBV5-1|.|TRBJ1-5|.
CASSPLPGQPQHF
TGCGCCAGCAGCCCCCTCCCTGGTCAGCCCCAGCATTTT
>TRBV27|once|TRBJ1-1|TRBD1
CASSPQGGGTEAFF
TGTGCCAGCAGTCCACAGGGGGGCGGCACTGAAGCTTTCTTT
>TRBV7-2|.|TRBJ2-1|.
CASSPRSNEQFF
TGTGCCAGCAGCCCCCGGAGCAATGAGCAGTTCTTC
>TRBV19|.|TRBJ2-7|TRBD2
CASSSLSGTLSYEQYF
TGTGCCAGTAGTTCACTTAGCGGGACCCTCTCCTACGAGCAGTACTTC
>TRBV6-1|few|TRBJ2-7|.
CASNRGGTYEQYF
TGTGCCAGCAATAGAGGGGGGACCTACGAGCAGTACTTC
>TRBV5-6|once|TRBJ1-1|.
CASSLRGVSTEAFF
TGTGCCAGCAGCTTGCGGGGGGTGAGCACTGAAGCTTTCTTT
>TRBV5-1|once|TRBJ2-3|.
CASAPGGETDTQYF
TGCGCCAGCGCCCCCGGGGGTGAGACAGATACGCAGTATTTT
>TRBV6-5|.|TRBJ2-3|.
CASSYSRQGHTDTQYF
TGTGCCAGCAGTTACTCGAGGCAGGGGCACACAGATACGCAGTATTTT
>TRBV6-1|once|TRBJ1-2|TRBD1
CASSEYRTGTNYGYTF
TGTGCCAGCAGTGAATATAGGACAGGGACAAACTATGGCTACACCTTC
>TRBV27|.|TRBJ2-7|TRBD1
CASSLNRDRFHEQYF
TGTGCCAGCAGTCTAAACCGGGACAGGTTCCACGAGCAGTACTTC
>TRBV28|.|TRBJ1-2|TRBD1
CASSSYHRGQSGYTF
TGTGCCAGCAGTAGTTACCACAGGGGGCAGAGCGGCTACACCTTC
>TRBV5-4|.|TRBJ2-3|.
CASSFPSPSPDTQYF
TGTGCCAGCAGCTTTCCCAGCCCGAGCCCAGATACGCAGTATTTT
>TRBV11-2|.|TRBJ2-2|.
CASSLGGTGELFF
TGTGCCAGCAGCTTAGGGGGTACCGGGGAGCTGTTTTTT
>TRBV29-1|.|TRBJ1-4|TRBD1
CSVLGQGIPNEKLFF
TGCAGCGTTTTGGGACAGGGGATTCCTAATGAAAAACTGTTTTTT
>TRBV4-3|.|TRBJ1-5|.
CASSQARNSNQPQHF
TGCGCCAGCAGCCAAGCCAGGAATAGCAATCAGCCCCAGCATTTT
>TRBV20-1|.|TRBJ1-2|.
CSAREGRGYTF
TGCAGTGCTAGAGAGGGACGAGGCTACACCTTC
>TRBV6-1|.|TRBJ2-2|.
CASRGPPGELFF
TGTGCCAGCAGGGGGCCACCCGGGGAGCTGTTTTTT
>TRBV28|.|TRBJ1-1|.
CASSLGSLNTEAFF
TGTGCCAGCAGTTTAGGGTCCTTGAACACTGAAGCTTTCTTT
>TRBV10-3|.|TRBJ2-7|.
CAISESLVGGNAYEQYF
TGTGCCATCAGTGAGTCTTTAGTGGGGGGAAATGCGTACGAGCAGTACTTC
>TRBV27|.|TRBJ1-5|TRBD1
CASRQGTGSQPQHF
TGTGCCAGCAGACAAGGGACAGGGAGTCAGCCCCAGCATTTT
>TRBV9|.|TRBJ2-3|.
CASSVAMGTADTQYF
TGTGCCAGCAGCGTAGCTATGGGGACGGCAGATACGCAGTATTTT
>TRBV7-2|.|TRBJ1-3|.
CASSPPGYSGNTIYF
TGTGCCAGCAGCCCCCCGGGGTACTCTGGAAACACCATATATTTT